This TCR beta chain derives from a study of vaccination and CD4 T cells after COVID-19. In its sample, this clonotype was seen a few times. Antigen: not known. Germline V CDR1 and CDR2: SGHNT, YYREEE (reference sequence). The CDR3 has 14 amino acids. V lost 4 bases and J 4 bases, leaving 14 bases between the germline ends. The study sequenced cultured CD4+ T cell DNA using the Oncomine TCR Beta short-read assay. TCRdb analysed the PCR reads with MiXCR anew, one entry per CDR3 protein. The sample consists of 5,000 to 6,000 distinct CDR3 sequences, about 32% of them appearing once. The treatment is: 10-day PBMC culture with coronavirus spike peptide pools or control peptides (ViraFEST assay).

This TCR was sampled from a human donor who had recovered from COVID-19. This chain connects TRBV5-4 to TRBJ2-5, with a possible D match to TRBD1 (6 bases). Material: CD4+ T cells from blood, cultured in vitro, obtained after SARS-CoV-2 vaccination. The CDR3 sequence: CASSLEQGRETQYF. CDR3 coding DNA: TGTGCCAGCAGCCTTGAACAGGGCCGAGAGACCCAGTACTTC. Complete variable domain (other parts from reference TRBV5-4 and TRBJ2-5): ETGVTQSPTHLIKTRGQQVTLRCSSQSGHNTVSWYQQALGQGPQFIFQYYREEENGRGNFPPRFSGLQFPNYSSELNVNALELDDSALYLCASSLEQGRETQYFGPGTRLLVL.